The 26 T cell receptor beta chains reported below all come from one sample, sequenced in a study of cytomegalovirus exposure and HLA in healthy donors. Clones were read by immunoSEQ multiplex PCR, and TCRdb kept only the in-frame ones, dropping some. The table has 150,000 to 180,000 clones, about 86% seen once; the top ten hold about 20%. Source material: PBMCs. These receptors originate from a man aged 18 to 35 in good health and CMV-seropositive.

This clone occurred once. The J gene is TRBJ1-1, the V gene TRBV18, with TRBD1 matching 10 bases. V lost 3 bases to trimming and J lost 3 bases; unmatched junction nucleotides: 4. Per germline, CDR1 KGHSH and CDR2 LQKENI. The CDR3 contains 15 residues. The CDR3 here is CASSPSGQGYTEAFF. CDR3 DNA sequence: TGTGCCAGCTCACCCTCGGGACAGGGGTACACTGAAGCTTTCTTT.

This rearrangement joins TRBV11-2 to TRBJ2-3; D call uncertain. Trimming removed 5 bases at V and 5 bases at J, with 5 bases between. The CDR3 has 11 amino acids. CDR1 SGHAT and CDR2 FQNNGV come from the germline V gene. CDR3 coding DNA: TGTGCCAGCAGCCCGGGAGATACGCAGTATTTT. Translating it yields CASSPGDTQYF.

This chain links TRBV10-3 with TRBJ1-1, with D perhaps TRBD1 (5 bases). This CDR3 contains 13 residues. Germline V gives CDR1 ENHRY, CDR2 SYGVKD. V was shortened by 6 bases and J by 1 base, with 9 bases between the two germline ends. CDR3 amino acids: CAIREGPNTEAFF. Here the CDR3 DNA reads TGTGCCATCAGGGAGGGGCCGAACACTGAAGCTTTCTTT.

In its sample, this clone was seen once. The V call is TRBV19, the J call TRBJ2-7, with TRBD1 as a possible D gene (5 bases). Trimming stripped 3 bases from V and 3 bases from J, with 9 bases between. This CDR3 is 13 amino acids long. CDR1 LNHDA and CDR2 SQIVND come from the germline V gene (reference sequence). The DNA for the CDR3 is TGTGCCAGTAGTATCAGACAGAACTACGAGCAGTACTTC. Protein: CASSIRQNYEQYF.

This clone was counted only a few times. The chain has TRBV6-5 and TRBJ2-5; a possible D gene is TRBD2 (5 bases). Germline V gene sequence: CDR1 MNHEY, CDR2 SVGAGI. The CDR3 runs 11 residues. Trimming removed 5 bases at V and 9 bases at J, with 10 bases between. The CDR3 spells CASSHTGSQYF. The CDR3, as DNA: TGTGCCAGCAGTCATACGGGATCCCAGTACTTC.

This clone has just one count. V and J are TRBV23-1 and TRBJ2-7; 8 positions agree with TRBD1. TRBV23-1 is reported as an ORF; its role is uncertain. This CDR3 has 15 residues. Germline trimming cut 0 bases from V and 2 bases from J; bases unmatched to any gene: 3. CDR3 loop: CASSQSGTGPYEQYF. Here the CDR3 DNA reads TGCGCCAGCAGTCAATCGGGGACAGGTCCCTACGAGCAGTACTTC.

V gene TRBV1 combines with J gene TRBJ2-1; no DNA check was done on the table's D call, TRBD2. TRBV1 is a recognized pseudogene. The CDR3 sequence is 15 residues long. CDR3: CTSSQEGRLYNEQFF. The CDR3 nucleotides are TGCACCAGCAGCCAAGAGGGGAGGCTCTACAATGAGCAGTTCTTC.

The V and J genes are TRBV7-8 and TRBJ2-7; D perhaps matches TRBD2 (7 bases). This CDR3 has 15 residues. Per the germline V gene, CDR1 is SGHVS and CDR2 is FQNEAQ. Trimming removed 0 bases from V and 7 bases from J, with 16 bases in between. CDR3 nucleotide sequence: TGTGCCAGCAGCTTAGCGGTCCGGGGGGCGGGAGAGCAGTACTTC. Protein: CASSLAVRGAGEQYF. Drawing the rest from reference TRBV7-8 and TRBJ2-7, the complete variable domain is GAGVSQSPRYKVAKRGQDVALRCDPISGHVSLFWYQQALGQGPEFLTYFQNEAQLDKSGLPSDRFFAERPEGSVSTLKIQRTQQEDSAVYLCASSLAVRGAGEQYFGPGTRLTVT.

CDR3 loop: CASSLLPTGQGVRGYGYTF. The DNA of the CDR3 is TGTGCCAGCAGTCTACTACCGACCGGACAGGGAGTCCGTGGGTATGGCTACACCTTC. This rearrangement joins TRBV9 to TRBJ1-2, with TRBD1 identical over 8 bases. There are 19 residues in the CDR3. V lost 5 bases and J lost 5; bases outside the gene matches: 23. Germline lookup yields CDR1 SGDLS and CDR2 YYNGEE.

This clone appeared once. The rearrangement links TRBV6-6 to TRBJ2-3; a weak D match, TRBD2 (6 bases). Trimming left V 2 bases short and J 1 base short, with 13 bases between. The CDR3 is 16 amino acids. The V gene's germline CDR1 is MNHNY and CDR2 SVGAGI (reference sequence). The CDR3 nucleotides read TGTGCCAGCAGTTACCCTGAAATAGCGGGCACAGATACGCAGTATTTT. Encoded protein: CASSYPEIAGTDTQYF.

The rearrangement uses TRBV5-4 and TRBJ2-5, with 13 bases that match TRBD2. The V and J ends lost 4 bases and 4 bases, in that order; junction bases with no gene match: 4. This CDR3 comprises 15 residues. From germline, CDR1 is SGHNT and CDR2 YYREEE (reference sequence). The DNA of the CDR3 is TGTGCCAGCAGCCGGACTAGCGGGGGTACAGAGACCCAGTACTTC. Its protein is CASSRTSGGTETQYF.

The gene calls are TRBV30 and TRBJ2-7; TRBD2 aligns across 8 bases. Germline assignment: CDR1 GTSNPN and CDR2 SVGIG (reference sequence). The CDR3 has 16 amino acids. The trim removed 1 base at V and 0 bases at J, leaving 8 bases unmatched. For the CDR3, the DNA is TGTGCCTGGAGTGAATCGGGGGGGTGTTTCTCCTACGAGCAGTACTTC. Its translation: CAWSESGGCFSYEQYF.

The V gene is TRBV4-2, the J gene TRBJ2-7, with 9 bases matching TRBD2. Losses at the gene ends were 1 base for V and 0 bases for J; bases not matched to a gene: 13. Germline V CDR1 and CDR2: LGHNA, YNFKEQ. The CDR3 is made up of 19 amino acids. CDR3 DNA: TGTGCCAGCAGCCAAGTTAGTAGCGGGAGTCGGGTAAGCTCCTACGAGCAGTACTTC. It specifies CASSQVSSGSRVSSYEQYF.

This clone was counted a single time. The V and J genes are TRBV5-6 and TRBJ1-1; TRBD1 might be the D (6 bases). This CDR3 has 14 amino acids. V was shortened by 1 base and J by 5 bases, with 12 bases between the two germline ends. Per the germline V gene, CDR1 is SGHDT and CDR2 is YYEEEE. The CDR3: CASSLRTGITEAFF. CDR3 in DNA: TGTGCCAGCAGCTTGCGTACAGGGATTACTGAAGCTTTCTTT.

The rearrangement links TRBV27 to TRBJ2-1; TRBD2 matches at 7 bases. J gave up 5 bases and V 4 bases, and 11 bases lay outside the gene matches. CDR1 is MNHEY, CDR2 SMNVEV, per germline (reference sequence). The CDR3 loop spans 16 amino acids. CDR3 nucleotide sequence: TGTGCCAGCAGTTCCTCTTGGCGGGAGCCACACAATGAGCAGTTCTTC. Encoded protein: CASSSSWREPHNEQFF.

CDR3 region: CASSVAGGGTGDLDGYTF. The CDR3 bases are TGTGCCAGCAGCGTAGCTGGGGGGGGGACAGGGGATTTGGACGGCTACACCTTC. This chain connects TRBV9 to TRBJ1-2; 10 bases align to TRBD1. The CDR3 contains 18 residues. Germline V CDR1 and CDR2: SGDLS, YYNGEE. Unmatched junction bases numbered 16, after V lost 0 bases and J lost 8 bases.

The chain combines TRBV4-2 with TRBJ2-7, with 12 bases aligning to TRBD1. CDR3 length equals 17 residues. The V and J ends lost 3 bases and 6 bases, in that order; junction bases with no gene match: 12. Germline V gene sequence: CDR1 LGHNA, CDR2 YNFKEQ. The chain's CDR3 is CASSQTVSGTGGTEQYF. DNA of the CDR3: TGTGCCAGCAGCCAGACTGTCTCTGGGACAGGGGGCACCGAGCAGTACTTC.

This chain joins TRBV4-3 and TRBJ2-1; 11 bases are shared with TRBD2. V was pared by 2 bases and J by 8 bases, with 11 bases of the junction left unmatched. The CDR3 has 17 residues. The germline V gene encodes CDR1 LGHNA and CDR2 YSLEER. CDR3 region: CASSQSRLAGTYDEQFF. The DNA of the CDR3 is TGCGCCAGCAGCCAATCCCGACTAGCGGGAACGTACGATGAGCAGTTCTTC.

The CDR3 region has the DNA TGTGCCACCAGCAGAGAGGGGCGGAATTCACCCCTCCACTTT. Its translation is CATSREGRNSPLHF. This rearrangement joins TRBV15 to TRBJ1-6; tentatively, D is TRBD1 (5 bases). CDR1 is LNHNV, CDR2 YYDKDF, per germline (reference sequence). There are 14 residues in the CDR3. Trimming stripped 0 bases from V and 7 bases from J, with 7 bases between.

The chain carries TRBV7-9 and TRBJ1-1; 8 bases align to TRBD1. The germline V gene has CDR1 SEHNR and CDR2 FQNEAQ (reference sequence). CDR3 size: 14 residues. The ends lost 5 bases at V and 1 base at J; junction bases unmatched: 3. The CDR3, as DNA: TGTGCCAGCAGCCGGGGACAGGAGAACACTGAAGCTTTCTTT. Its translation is CASSRGQENTEAFF.

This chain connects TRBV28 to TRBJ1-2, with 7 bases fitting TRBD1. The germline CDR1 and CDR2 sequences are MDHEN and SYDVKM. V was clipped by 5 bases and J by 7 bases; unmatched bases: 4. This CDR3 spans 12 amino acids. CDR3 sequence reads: CASSLRQGGYTF. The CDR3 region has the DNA TGTGCCAGCAGTCTACGACAGGGTGGCTACACCTTC.

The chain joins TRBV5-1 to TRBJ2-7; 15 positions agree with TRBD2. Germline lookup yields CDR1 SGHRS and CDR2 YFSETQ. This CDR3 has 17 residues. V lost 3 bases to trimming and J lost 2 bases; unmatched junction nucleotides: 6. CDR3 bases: TGCGCCAGCAGCTCGGGACTAGCGGGAGGATCTGCCTACGAGCAGTACTTC. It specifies CASSSGLAGGSAYEQYF. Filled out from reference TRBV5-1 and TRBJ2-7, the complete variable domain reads KAGVTQTPRYLIKTRGQQVTLSCSPISGHRSVSWYQQTPGQGLQFLFEYFSETQRNKGNFPGRFSGRQFSNSRSEMNVSTLELGDSALYLCASSSGLAGGSAYEQYFGPGTRLTVT.

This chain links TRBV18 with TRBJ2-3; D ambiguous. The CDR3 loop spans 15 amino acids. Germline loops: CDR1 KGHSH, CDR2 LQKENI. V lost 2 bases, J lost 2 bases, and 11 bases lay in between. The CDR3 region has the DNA TGTGCCAGCTCACCATTGAGGAACCCCACAGATACGCAGTATTTT. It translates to CASSPLRNPTDTQYF.

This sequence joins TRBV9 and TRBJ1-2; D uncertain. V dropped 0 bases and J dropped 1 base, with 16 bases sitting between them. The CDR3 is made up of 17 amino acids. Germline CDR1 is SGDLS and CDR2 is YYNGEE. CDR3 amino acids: CASSVELSRSNNYGYTF. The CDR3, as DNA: TGTGCCAGCAGCGTAGAACTCAGCAGGTCCAATAACTATGGCTACACCTTC.

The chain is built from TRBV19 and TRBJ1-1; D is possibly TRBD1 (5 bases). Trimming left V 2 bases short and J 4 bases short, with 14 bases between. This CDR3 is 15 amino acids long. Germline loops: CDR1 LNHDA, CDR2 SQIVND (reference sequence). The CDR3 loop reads CASSILDSWRTEAFF. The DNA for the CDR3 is TGTGCCAGTAGTATACTCGACAGTTGGCGCACTGAAGCTTTCTTT.

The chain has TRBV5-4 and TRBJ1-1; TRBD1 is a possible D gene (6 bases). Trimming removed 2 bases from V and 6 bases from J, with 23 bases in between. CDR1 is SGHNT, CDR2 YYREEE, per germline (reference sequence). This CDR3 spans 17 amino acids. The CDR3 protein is CASSLWSGTDSDAEAFF. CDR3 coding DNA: TGTGCCAGCAGCTTATGGTCGGGTACGGACAGTGACGCTGAAGCTTTCTTT.